The 6 T cell receptor beta chains in this list originate from one sample, sequenced in a study of blood T cell repertoires in COVID-19. Clones were read by immunoSEQ multiplex PCR, and TCRdb kept only the in-frame ones, dropping some. The sample includes about 110,000 clones, 70% to 90% of them seen just once. Sequenced sample: peripheral blood. These receptors all come from a human donor in a cohort sampled during active COVID-19.

J is TRBJ2-1 and V is TRBV5-6; 7 bases map to TRBD1. CDR3 length: 17 residues. V lost 4 bases to trimming and J lost 5 bases; unmatched junction nucleotides: 15. The germline gives CDR1 SGHDT, CDR2 YYEEEE. The CDR3 coding sequence is TGTGCCAGCAGCGCGCCCCCGGGACAGTATCCTAACAATGAGCAGTTCTTC. The encoded protein is CASSAPPGQYPNNEQFF.

The chain couples TRBV6-1 to TRBJ1-4; D unclear. Germline V lookup: CDR1 MNHNS, CDR2 SASEGT. CDR3 length equals 14 residues. V lost 2 bases and J 8 bases, leaving 12 bases between the germline ends. CDR3 protein: CASSERRVGEKLFF. CDR3 in DNA: TGTGCCAGCAGTGAACGGAGGGTGGGGGAAAAACTGTTTTTT.

V is TRBV4-1 and J is TRBJ2-1, with TRBD1 identical over 8 bases. The CDR3 has 17 amino acids. Trimming at V came to 2 bases and at J to 1 base, leaving 7 bases not matched to a gene. Germline V gene sequence: CDR1 MGHRA, CDR2 YSYEKL. CDR3 loop: CASSQYHRGASYNEQFF. CDR3 DNA: TGCGCCAGCAGCCAATATCACAGGGGGGCGTCCTACAATGAGCAGTTCTTC.

The J gene is TRBJ2-7, the V gene TRBV6-5; possible D gene TRBD1, 5 bases. Germline values: CDR1 MNHEY, CDR2 SVGAGI. The CDR3 spans 16 residues. V lost 4 bases and J 1 base, leaving 17 bases between the germline ends. The CDR3 is CASSWGRQRNSYEQYF. CDR3 sequence (DNA): TGTGCCAGCAGTTGGGGAAGACAGCGAAATTCCTACGAGCAGTACTTC.

V gene TRBV5-4 combines with J gene TRBJ2-2; D call uncertain. Between the trimmed V and J ends, which lost 5 bases and 4 bases, there was a span of 15 bases. Germline V gene sequence: CDR1 SGHNT, CDR2 YYREEE (reference sequence). CDR3 length: 15 residues. Written as DNA, the CDR3 is TGTGCCAGCAGAAACAGTGGTCTATCCACCGGGGAGCTGTTTTTT. Amino acids: CASRNSGLSTGELFF.

V and J are TRBV11-2 and TRBJ2-3; 8 bases fit TRBD2. After removal of 0 bases from V and 7 bases from J, the junction contained 9 bases not matched to a gene. CDR3 length: 16 residues. CDR1 is SGHAT, CDR2 FQNNGV, per germline. CDR3 bases: TGTGCCAGCAGCTTAGAGGGCGGGGGGCGGACATATACGCAGTATTTT. Its protein is CASSLEGGGRTYTQYF.